The clone carrying this TCR beta chain was recorded once. The antigen is unknown. A library of TCRbeta sequences, prepared with unique molecular identifiers, was generated. TCRdb passed the PCR reads through MiXCR, listing each CDR3 protein once. The sample lists more than 200,000 distinct CDR3 sequences; 17% were seen once. The data stem from a study of T-cell reconstitution after alpha-beta-depleted transplantation in children. Study results and limitations: For some patients, TCRbeta diversity was high at day 60 because of recipient T cells and thymic progenitors that survived. At one year after transplant, newly produced T cells mostly accounted for T-cell counts and diversity. Expanded graft clones, several hundred of them, were reportedly the source of alpha-beta T cells about two months after transplant.

This receptor was taken from a male patient under 10 years old who had a stem cell transplant for acute lymphoblastic leukemia, so the T cells may come from the graft donor. The source material was PBMCs, mostly from graft donor cells, sampled 360 days after TCRalphabeta/CD19-depleted stem cell transplant.

CDR3 nucleotide sequence: TGTGCCAGCAGTAACGGACAGCTGGGACTTTATAAAAAACTGTTTTTT. Translated: CASSNGQLGLYKKLFF. The chain is built from TRBV12-3 or TRBV12-4 and TRBJ1-4, with D possibly being TRBD1 (6 bases). Trimming took off 5 bases at V and 9 bases at J, with 22 bases between the two ends. This CDR3 is 16 amino acids long.